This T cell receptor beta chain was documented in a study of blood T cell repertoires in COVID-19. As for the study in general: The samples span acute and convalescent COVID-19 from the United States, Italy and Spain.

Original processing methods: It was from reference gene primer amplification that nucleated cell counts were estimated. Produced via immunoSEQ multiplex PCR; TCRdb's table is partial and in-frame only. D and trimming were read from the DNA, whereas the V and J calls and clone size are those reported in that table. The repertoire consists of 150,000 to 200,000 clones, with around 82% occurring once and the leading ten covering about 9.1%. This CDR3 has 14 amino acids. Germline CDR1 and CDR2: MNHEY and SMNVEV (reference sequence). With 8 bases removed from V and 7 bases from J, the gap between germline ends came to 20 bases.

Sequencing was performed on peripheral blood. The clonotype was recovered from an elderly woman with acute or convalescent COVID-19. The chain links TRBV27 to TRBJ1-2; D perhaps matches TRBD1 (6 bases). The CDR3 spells CASGARVGAGGYTF. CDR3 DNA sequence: TGTGCCAGCGGGGCCCGGGTGGGGGCTGGTGGCTACACCTTC.